The sequence of this T cell receptor (beta chain) was determined in a study of cytomegalovirus exposure and HLA in healthy donors. Use of 60 Vbeta and 13 Jbeta primers characterized the PCR. Only in-frame clones appear in the TCRdb table, and some are missing; sequencing was by immunoSEQ multiplex PCR. This table holds over 130,000 clones, about 80% found once. The CDR3 contains 14 residues. Germline V gene lookup returns CDR1 SGHTA and CDR2 FQGNSA. V was pared by 5 bases and J by 4 bases, with 8 bases of the junction left unmatched. Sequencing input: PBMCs. The chain carries TRBV7-2 and TRBJ2-7; TRBD1 matches 7 bases. This TCR was recovered from a man between 35 and 55 years old in good health and CMV-seronegative. The CDR3 reads CASSPRGPGYEQYF. The CDR3 nucleotides read TGTGCCAGCAGCCCTAGGGGGCCTGGTTACGAGCAGTACTTC.